The rows below give T cell receptor beta chains drawn from one sample of a study of shared clonotypes between healthy human individuals. The method was immunoSEQ multiplex PCR; TCRdb's version includes in-frame clones alone and lacks a portion of them. The data show roughly 1,600,000 clones, 98% to 99% seen once. The specimen was naive CD4+ T cells sorted from blood. Receptors originate from a man in his thirties or forties in good health. Both conserved end residues are part of each CDR3. The D gene is left open where the match is weak. Size tells how often a clone was seen (once, few, many) or the class of an expanded clone, and some rows leave it out.

j_call clone_size d_call cdr3_length v_call cdr3_nt cdr3_aa
TRBJ2-7 once . 12 TRBV19 TGTGCCAGTTCGACTAGTCGCTACGAGCAGTACTTC CASSTSRYEQYF
TRBJ2-7 . . 12 TRBV10-3 TGTGCCATCCGGGCAGAGAATGACGAGCAGTACTTC CAIRAENDEQYF
TRBJ2-1 . . 15 TRBV5-4 TGTGCCAGCAGCAGAGGGCGGGACTCCAATAATGAGCAGTTCTTC CASSRGRDSNNEQFF
TRBJ2-7 . . 9 TRBV20-1 TGCAGTGCTGGGGGTGAGGCGGGGTTC CSAGGEAGF
TRBJ2-1 . . 15 TRBV11-2 TGTGCCAGCAGCTTAGTTCGCCCTTCCTACAATGAGCAGTTCTTC CASSLVRPSYNEQFF
TRBJ1-1 . . 14 TRBV28 TGTGCCAGCACCGCCCCCCCACCGGGGGCTGAAGCTTTCTTT CASTAPPPGAEAFF
TRBJ1-1 . TRBD1 15 TRBV7-2 TGTGCCAGCAGCTCCCAGACAGGGGGCAACACTGAAGCTTTCTTT CASSSQTGGNTEAFF
TRBJ1-2 . . 16 TRBV18 TGTGCCAGCTCACCACTGACCAGGGGCGCTGACTATGGCTACACCTTC CASSPLTRGADYGYTF
TRBJ1-4 . . 13 TRBV4-1 TGCGCCAGCAGCCAAGGATTACGTACTGTGGCGTTTTTT CASSQGLRTVAFF
TRBJ1-4 . TRBD1 13 TRBV6-5 TGTGCCAGCAGTTACTCGCCAGGGGGGGGTCTGTTTTTT CASSYSPGGGLFF
TRBJ1-4 . TRBD1 16 TRBV30 TGTGCCTGGAATGGACAGGGTCGTGCAACTAATGAAAAACTGTTTTTT CAWNGQGRATNEKLFF